Listed below are T cell receptor beta chains from one sample, sequenced in a study of kidney transplant recipient with SARS-CoV-2 infection. Via MiXCR, TCRdb re-called the reads, giving one row per CDR3 protein. The sample shows 250,000 or so distinct CDR3 sequences, under 35% of them seen only once. This specimen consisted of a blood sample, obtained at baseline and on roughly day 110 from a kidney transplant recipient. The receptors were sampled from a male patient aged 30 to 40 who had COVID-19 and was a kidney transplant recipient. The graft donor may have contributed some T cells. Each CDR3 is given with its conserved first and last residue. D genes are given only for firm matches. The size entry is marked missing in some rows and otherwise reads once, few, many or a size class.

TRBJ1-1 NA few TRBV9 CASTPTTEAFF
TRBJ1-1 NA few TRBV29-1 CSVWEQEAFF
TRBJ2-1 NA NA TRBV9 CAGSGNRAPNRQFF
TRBJ1-6 TRBD1 many TRBV24-1 CATSRTGNSPLHF
TRBJ2-5 NA few TRBV7-2 CASSLVATGPETQYF
TRBJ1-2 NA many TRBV5-8 CASKDFHPRKTYGYTF
TRBJ2-5 NA many TRBV20-1 CSASRTPGIQETQYF
TRBJ1-1 NA NA TRBV25-1 CTSQTPNTEAFF
TRBJ2-7 NA many TRBV5-5 CASSVNQQLTPRQYF
TRBJ1-2 NA many TRBV7-2 CASSLWGSSVGYTF
TRBJ2-1 TRBD1 few TRBV5-1 CASSVIGGRVYNEQFF
TRBJ2-7 NA many TRBV27 CASSDRTSYEQYF
TRBJ2-1 NA NA TRBV20-1 CSVGGGSSYNEQFF
TRBJ1-1 NA many TRBV28 CASSPLDLHAMNTEAFF
TRBJ1-2 NA few TRBV15 CATSKDLRCGKTYGYTF
TRBJ1-1 NA many TRBV7-9 CASSLLQGPGNTEAFF
TRBJ2-3 TRBD1 NA TRBV6-2/TRBV6-3 CASGWVRGLRSTDTQYF
TRBJ1-1 TRBD1 few TRBV5-8 CASTQQGGDTEAFF
TRBJ2-7 NA many TRBV7-6 CASSGGTDYEQYF
TRBJ2-3 NA few TRBV28 CASSLLTDTQYF
TRBJ1-2 NA many TRBV6-2/TRBV6-3 CARSYSTGYGYTF
TRBJ1-5 NA many TRBV6-5 CASSYGGGGQPQHF
TRBJ1-5 TRBD1 many TRBV6-6 CASSYGAGGYNQPQHF
TRBJ1-4 NA many TRBV27 CASSFERGGGEKLFF
TRBJ2-6 NA many TRBV22-1 CPGVYSESEQSRANVLTF
TRBJ1-2 NA many TRBV12-1 CASSFDLPADYGYTF
TRBJ2-7 NA many TRBV5-1 CASSLDPGISYEQYF
TRBJ2-1 TRBD2 NA TRBV9 CASSVTGGTYNEQFF
TRBJ2-1 TRBD2 many TRBV5-6 CASSSGLAGALYNEQFF
TRBJ2-1 NA many TRBV5-6 CASSLLGPWAYNEQFF
TRBJ1-2 NA many TRBV6-4 CASSRKGSHGKTYGYTF
TRBJ2-2 TRBD2 many TRBV7-2 CASSRDGGEGSGELFF
TRBJ2-2 NA many TRBV28 CASGETNTGELFF
NA TRBD2 NA TRBV10-1 CASSDGLAGASYEQYF
TRBJ1-5 NA many TRBV7-3 CASSPSPDQPQHF
TRBJ2-7 NA many TRBV9 CASSPWGSSYEQYF
TRBJ2-2 NA many TRBV6-2/TRBV6-3 CASRKTGNTGELFF
TRBJ1-6 NA many TRBV6-5 CASSYSEEVNKNSPLHF
TRBJ1-5 TRBD1 many TRBV28 CASRLAGGGTQHF
TRBJ2-3 NA many TRBV20-1 CSAKLGDTQYF
TRBJ2-5 NA NA TRBV20-1 CSATRTDQETQYF
TRBJ1-4 NA many TRBV19 CASSQQGFGEKLFF
TRBJ2-7 NA many TRBV21-1 CASSKVSMGLAVLGEQYF
TRBJ2-1 TRBD2 many TRBV29-1 CSVGESGRADNEQFF
TRBJ2-4 NA NA TRBV5-1 CASSFGSGTQGRSIQYF
TRBJ1-6 NA NA TRBV20-1 CSAQRGYPYNSPLHF
TRBJ1-2 TRBD1 many TRBV5-4 CASREGQDGYTF
TRBJ2-1 TRBD1 many TRBV18 CASSLRDRFDEQFF
TRBJ2-7 NA many TRBV20-1 CSARPLVVMRHEQYF
TRBJ1-3 NA many TRBV28 CASWETGNTIYF
TRBJ2-3 TRBD1 many TRBV27 CASRRSAAFTMTGSTDTQYF
TRBJ2-6 NA many TRBV5-1 CASSSSTGANVLTF
TRBJ1-2 NA NA TRBV12-2 CASRYVRTLRKTYGYTF
NA NA NA TRBV19 CASGEGGREETQYF
TRBJ1-2 TRBD1 many TRBV5-4 CASSLDVRGQGYTF